This TCR beta chain was recovered during a study of cytomegalovirus exposure and HLA in healthy donors. This CDR3 contains 14 residues. Germline V gene data show CDR1 as MNHNY and CDR2 as SVGAGI (reference sequence). The J segment lost 8 bases and the V segment lost 7 bases, leaving 8 bases of the junction unmatched. The PCR had 60 Vbeta and 13 Jbeta primers. The protocol was immunoSEQ multiplex PCR, while the TCRdb copy is restricted to in-frame clones and leaves out a portion. The top ten clones hold approximately 2.6% of a sample with about 31,000 clones, around nine tenths of them seen once. The source is a boy aged 10-17 years in good health and CMV-seronegative. The chain combines TRBV6-6 with TRBJ1-4; 9 bases line up with TRBD1. The source material was PBMCs. The DNA of the CDR3 is TGTGCCAGCATCATGGACAGGGGAAACGAAAAACTGTTTTTT. It codes for CASIMDRGNEKLFF.